Listed below are T cell receptor beta chains from one sample, sequenced in a study of blood T cell repertoires in COVID-19. Libraries were prepared by immunoSEQ multiplex PCR; TCRdb keeps only in-frame clonotypes and omits some of them. Among 200,000 to 250,000 clones, 90% were seen once, and the ten largest hold more than 13%. The specimen was PBMCs or T cells enriched from blood (not recorded which). Every receptor here comes from a young man who had been exposed to COVID-19. Both conserved end residues are part of each CDR3. Fields, in order: D gene, V gene, J gene, clone size, CDR3 length, CDR3 protein, CDR3 DNA. D genes are given only for firm matches. Clone size appears in some rows only: once, few, many, or a class for an expanded clone.

.,TRBV5-4,TRBJ1-5,once,13,CASSQDRNQPQHF,TGTGCCAGCAGCCAGGACAGAAATCAGCCCCAGCATTTT
TRBD1,TRBV5-1,TRBJ1-3,.,16,CASSYGQGGSGNTIYF,TGCGCCAGCAGCTACGGACAGGGTGGGTCTGGAAACACCATATATTTT
TRBD2,TRBV6-2/TRBV6-3,TRBJ2-5,.,16,CASSPLAGEARETQYF,TGTGCCAGCAGCCCTTTAGCGGGGGAAGCCCGCGAGACCCAGTACTTC
.,TRBV9,TRBJ2-7,.,15,CASSPSPSGFGEQYF,TGTGCCAGCAGCCCCAGTCCCAGTGGTTTCGGGGAGCAGTACTTC
TRBD1,TRBV4-3,TRBJ2-7,once,14,CASSQDRRYYEQYF,TGCGCCAGCAGCCAGGACAGGCGCTACTACGAGCAGTACTTC
.,TRBV7-9,TRBJ2-1,.,13,CASSLSQANEQFF,TGTGCCAGCAGCTTATCACAGGCCAATGAGCAGTTCTTC
TRBD2,TRBV10-3,TRBJ2-1,.,14,CAITSGGADNEQFF,TGTGCCATCACTAGCGGGGGCGCCGACAATGAGCAGTTCTTC
TRBD1,TRBV25-1,TRBJ1-1,.,15,CASSETRGRGTEAFF,TGTGCCAGCAGTGAGACCAGGGGGCGAGGGACTGAAGCTTTCTTT
TRBD1,TRBV5-1,TRBJ2-3,.,15,CASSLVTGQSDTQYF,TGCGCCAGCAGCTTGGTGACAGGGCAATCAGATACGCAGTATTTT
.,TRBV19,TRBJ1-5,.,14,CASSTQGSGQPQHF,TGTGCCAGTAGTACGCAGGGATCTGGCCAGCCCCAGCATTTT
TRBD2,TRBV18,TRBJ2-5,once,15,CASSPEAGGLETQYF,TGTGCCAGCTCACCGGAAGCGGGGGGGTTAGAGACCCAGTACTTC
.,TRBV5-1,TRBJ2-7,.,13,CASSGGWVGEQYF,TGCGCCAGCAGCGGCGGTTGGGTCGGGGAGCAGTACTTC
.,TRBV5-1,TRBJ2-3,.,15,CASSLAGVTADTQYF,TGCGCCAGCAGCTTGGCCGGTGTCACTGCAGATACGCAGTATTTT
.,TRBV2,TRBJ2-1,.,12,CAFQVRGNEQFF,TGTGCCTTCCAGGTGCGGGGCAATGAGCAGTTCTTC
TRBD2,TRBV5-4,TRBJ2-3,.,14,CASILAGGTDTQYF,TGTGCCAGTATACTAGCGGGAGGCACAGATACGCAGTATTTT
.,TRBV5-1,TRBJ2-5,.,14,CASKGSGVQETQYF,TGCGCCAGCAAAGGGTCCGGGGTCCAAGAGACCCAGTACTTC
.,TRBV29-1,TRBJ1-1,.,12,CSGQGMNTEAFF,TGCAGCGGGCAGGGAATGAACACTGAAGCTTTCTTT
.,TRBV7-9,TRBJ1-1,.,14,CASTERGAQTEAFF,TGTGCCAGCACCGAACGGGGGGCGCAAACTGAAGCTTTCTTT
TRBD1,TRBV23-1,TRBJ2-7,.,12,CASSQLQGEQYF,TGCGCCAGCAGTCAACTACAGGGGGAGCAGTACTTC
.,TRBV6-1,TRBJ1-3,.,14,CASSEDTVGNTIYF,TGTGCCAGCAGTGAAGATACAGTTGGAAACACCATATATTTT
.,TRBV10-3,TRBJ2-7,.,16,CAITARASESSYEQYF,TGTGCCATCACCGCTCGGGCTAGCGAGTCTTCCTACGAGCAGTACTTC
TRBD1,TRBV30,TRBJ1-6,.,14,CAWSVPGGNSPLHF,TGTGCCTGGAGTGTACCAGGGGGCAATTCACCCCTCCACTTT
.,TRBV5-1,TRBJ2-6,.,18,CASSTPGRGGSGANVLTF,TGCGCCAGCAGCACACCCGGACGGGGTGGGTCTGGGGCCAACGTCCTGACTTTC
.,TRBV19,TRBJ1-6,.,14,CASSIGGENSPLHF,TGTGCCAGTAGTATCGGGGGGGAGAATTCACCCCTCCACTTT
.,TRBV19,TRBJ2-7,.,14,CASSSRDILYEQYF,TGTGCCAGTAGTTCCCGGGACATTCTCTACGAGCAGTACTTC
TRBD1,TRBV5-4,TRBJ2-2,once,17,CASSFGSGTANTGELFF,TGTGCCAGCAGCTTCGGGTCCGGGACAGCTAACACCGGGGAGCTGTTTTTT
.,TRBV9,TRBJ2-2,.,15,CASSSSGHYTGELFF,TGTGCCAGCAGCTCTTCCGGACACTACACCGGGGAGCTGTTTTTT
.,TRBV29-1,TRBJ1-5,once,12,CSASIGNQPQHF,TGCAGCGCATCTATTGGCAATCAGCCCCAGCATTTT
.,TRBV7-2,TRBJ1-3,.,15,CASRRTGSSGNTIYF,TGTGCCAGCAGACGGACGGGGAGCTCTGGAAACACCATATATTTT
.,TRBV4-3,TRBJ1-1,.,15,CASSQDSGKNTEAFF,TGCGCCAGCAGCCAAGATTCGGGGAAGAACACTGAAGCTTTCTTT
.,TRBV19,TRBJ2-3,.,16,CASSIRGSWPQDTQYF,TGTGCCAGTAGTATCCGGGGAAGTTGGCCGCAAGATACGCAGTATTTT
.,TRBV27,TRBJ1-1,.,14,CASSFYPLNTEAFF,TGTGCCAGCAGTTTCTATCCATTGAACACTGAAGCTTTCTTT
.,TRBV19,TRBJ1-3,.,14,CASSPRDWGNTIYF,TGTGCCAGTAGTCCCAGGGATTGGGGAAACACCATATATTTT
TRBD1,TRBV10-3,TRBJ2-1,.,17,CAISESIQGTGYHEQFF,TGTGCCATCAGTGAGTCGATTCAGGGGACAGGGTATCATGAGCAGTTCTTC
.,TRBV27,TRBJ2-7,.,15,CASSPRQKGLHEQYF,TGTGCCAGCAGTCCCCGACAGAAAGGGCTGCACGAGCAGTACTTC
.,TRBV9,TRBJ1-2,.,11,CASSVGGFYTF,TGTGCCAGCAGCGTAGGCGGGTTCTACACCTTC
.,TRBV19,TRBJ2-1,.,18,CASSAGAPPFGSYNEQFF,TGTGCCAGTAGCGCGGGGGCCCCCCCGTTTGGCTCCTACAATGAGCAGTTCTTC
.,TRBV5-5,TRBJ1-2,.,12,CASSPRQNGYTF,TGTGCCAGCAGCCCGCGACAGAATGGCTACACCTTC